These 10 T cell receptor beta chains share one sample of origin, sequenced in a study of cytomegalovirus exposure and HLA in healthy donors. The PCR was carried out with 60 Vbeta primers and 13 Jbeta primers. Sequenced by immunoSEQ multiplex PCR; TCRdb stores in-frame clones only, minus some. The sample includes 200,000 to 250,000 clones, 77% seen only once; the top ten take about 2.5%. Input material: PBMCs. Receptors originate from an older woman in good health and CMV-seropositive.

The chain couples TRBV9 to TRBJ2-1, with a possible D match to TRBD2 (6 bases). The ends were cut back, 2 bases at V and 7 bases at J, with 19 bases in the middle. CDR3 size: 16 residues. The germline V gene encodes CDR1 SGDLS and CDR2 YYNGEE. CDR3 loop: CASSVGVGLTENEQFF. The CDR3 DNA reads TGTGCCAGCAGCGTGGGAGTAGGACTAACGGAGAATGAGCAGTTCTTC. The whole variable domain, remainder taken from reference TRBV9 and TRBJ2-1, is DSGVTQTPKHLITATGQRVTLRCSPRSGDLSVYWYQQSLDQGLQFLIQYYNGEERAKGNILERFSAQQFPDLHSELNLSSLELGDSALYFCASSVGVGLTENEQFFGPGTRLTVL.

This chain links TRBV6-4 with TRBJ1-1; D uncertain. The germline CDR1 and CDR2 sequences are MRHNA and SNTAGT. V was trimmed by 3 bases and J by 1 base, leaving 15 bases between them. The CDR3 totals 16 residues. Here the CDR3 DNA reads TGTGCCAGCAGTGAACCGGACGGGAGAAGGAACACTGAAGCTTTCTTT. Its protein product is CASSEPDGRRNTEAFF.

The chain is built from TRBV19 and TRBJ1-2; 8 bases fit TRBD1. Germline CDR1 reads LNHDA; CDR2 reads SQIVND (reference sequence). V lost 11 bases to trimming and J lost 7 bases; unmatched junction nucleotides: 12. The CDR3 runs to 13 residues. The CDR3 loop is CASSLGTGFGYTF. The CDR3, as DNA: TGTGCCTCTTCGCTTGGGACAGGTTTTGGCTACACCTTC. Filled out from reference TRBV19 and TRBJ1-2, the complete variable domain reads DGGITQSPKYLFRKEGQNVTLSCEQNLNHDAMYWYRQDPGQGLRLIYYSQIVNDFQKGDIAEGYSVSREKKESFPLTVTSAQKNPTAFYLCASSLGTGFGYTFGSGTRLTVV.

V is TRBV5-1 and J is TRBJ2-7; 11 bases map to TRBD2. This CDR3 comprises 15 residues. CDR1 is SGHRS, CDR2 YFSETQ, per germline. The junction had 4 bases not matched to a gene; V was cut back by 4 bases and J by 1 base. DNA of the CDR3: TGCGCCAGCAGCCCCCCTAGCGGGAGGTCCTACGAGCAGTACTTC. Amino acids: CASSPPSGRSYEQYF.

V usage is TRBV7-2 and J usage is TRBJ2-7, with D possibly being TRBD2 (5 bases). V was trimmed by 5 bases and J by 0 bases, leaving 14 bases between them. CDR1 SGHTA and CDR2 FQGNSA come from the germline V gene. The CDR3 length is 15 residues. In DNA form, the CDR3 reads TGTGCCAGCAGCCCCGATGGGGAGTACTCCTACGAGCAGTACTTC. Protein: CASSPDGEYSYEQYF.

J is TRBJ2-5 and V is TRBV9, with 9 bases identical to TRBD2. CDR1 is SGDLS, CDR2 YYNGEE, per germline. J gave up 1 base and V 4 bases, and 14 bases lay outside the gene matches. This CDR3 comprises 18 residues. The CDR3 nucleotides are TGTGCCAGCAGCCCTGGGCGATTGGCGGGGGGGACCCAAGAGACCCAGTACTTC. Its translation: CASSPGRLAGGTQETQYF.

The rearrangement joins TRBV5-1 to TRBJ2-3; TRBD1 might be the D (5 bases). In germline, CDR1 is SGHRS, CDR2 YFSETQ. Trimming stripped 4 bases from V and 1 base from J, with 13 bases between. The CDR3 totals 15 residues. In DNA form, the CDR3 reads TGCGCCAGCAGCACAAACAGGTGGGGCACAGATACGCAGTATTTT. It yields the protein CASSTNRWGTDTQYF.

The chain combines TRBV2 with TRBJ1-5; 9 nucleotides align to TRBD1. CDR1 and CDR2 (germline): SNHLY, FYNNEI. The V and J ends lost 4 bases and 7 bases, in that order; junction bases with no gene match: 5. This CDR3 has 14 residues. CDR3 sequence (DNA): TGTGCCAGCAGTGGGACAGGGGAGATCCAGCCCCAGCATTTT. Its translation is CASSGTGEIQPQHF.

This chain joins TRBV9 and TRBJ1-2; no reliable D call. The CDR3 sequence is 13 residues long. Trimming stripped 0 bases from V and 7 bases from J, with 10 bases between. CDR1 and CDR2 (germline): SGDLS, YYNGEE. CDR3 sequence: CASSVGGDTGYTF. For the CDR3, the DNA is TGTGCCAGCAGCGTAGGGGGAGACACTGGCTACACCTTC.

Only one count was recorded for this clone. Here the CDR3 reads CASRPATGASGNTIYF. As DNA, the CDR3 is TGTGCCAGCAGACCAGCAACTGGGGCCTCTGGAAACACCATATATTTT. The chain has TRBV7-9 and TRBJ1-3; a weak D match, TRBD1 (5 bases). Germline V lookup: CDR1 SEHNR, CDR2 FQNEAQ (reference sequence). V was pared by 6 bases and J by 0 bases, with 15 bases between. CDR3 length equals 16 residues.